This TCR beta chain comes out of a study of blood T cells in healthy people across ages. Study outcomes and limitations: There was a strong correlation between TCR beta diversity and naive T cell percentage. TCR beta diversity per million T cells fell roughly linearly with age.

As to this clonotype: Its antigen is unidentified.

The authors ran a second PCR of roughly 6 to 12 cycles using a sample-barcoded 5' primer and a J-beta primer mix. TCRdb reprocessed the 5' RACE reads via MiXCR and lists one record per CDR3 protein. Of about 510,000 distinct CDR3 sequences in the sample, roughly a quarter were seen once. About 10 milliliters of peripheral blood were drawn from each donor into EDTA-treated tubes. This sample also belongs to another study, concerning T cells of mothers and their children. That publication notes: Study donors consisted of three healthy Caucasian mothers and their six children.

The source of this sequence is a boy between 2 and 10 years old in good health. Sequencing was carried out using blood.

The CDR3 nucleotides read TGTGCCAGCAGCTTTGACAGCATGAACACTGAAGCTTTCTTT. It yields the protein CASSFDSMNTEAFF. The J gene is TRBJ1-1, the V gene TRBV13; a weak D match, TRBD1 (5 bases). V lost 3 bases and J 0 bases, leaving 8 bases between the germline ends. This CDR3 contains 14 residues. The germline gives CDR1 PRHDT, CDR2 FYEKMQ (reference sequence).